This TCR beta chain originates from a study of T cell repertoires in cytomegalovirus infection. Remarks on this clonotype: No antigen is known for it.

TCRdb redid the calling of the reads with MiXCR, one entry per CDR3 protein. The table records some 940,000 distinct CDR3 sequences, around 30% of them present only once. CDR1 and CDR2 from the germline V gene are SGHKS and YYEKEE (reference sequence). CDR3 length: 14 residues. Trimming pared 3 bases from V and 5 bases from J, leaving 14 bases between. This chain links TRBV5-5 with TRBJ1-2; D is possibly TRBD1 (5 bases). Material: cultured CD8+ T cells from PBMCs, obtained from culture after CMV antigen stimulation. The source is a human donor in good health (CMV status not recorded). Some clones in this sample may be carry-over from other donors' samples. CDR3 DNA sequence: TGTGCCAGCAGCTCGTCGGACGGACATTATGGCTACACCTTC. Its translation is CASSSSDGHYGYTF.